The entry below gives a single T cell receptor (beta chain) sequence along with its context. Libraries of TCR beta came from iRepertoire HTBI primers plus Arm-PCR of CDR3 regions. TCRdb passed the multiplex PCR reads through MiXCR, listing each CDR3 protein once. The table has some 400,000 distinct CDR3 sequences, 14% to 15% seen once; the top ten hold over 15%. The CDR3 totals 14 residues. CDR1 is MGHDK and CDR2 is SYGVNS in the germline V gene. The ends were cut back, 3 bases at V and 2 bases at J, with 8 bases in the middle. The sample comes from a study of regulatory T cells in long-lasting Graves disease. Time point meaning: newly diagnosed GD, antithyroid drugs for less than 3 months. The TCR library was made from RNA extracted from PBMCs. In addition, the sample was reused for a study of T cells in Graves' hyperthyroidism and ophthalmopathy.

This TCR was recovered from a woman aged 25-40 years with Graves disease. The chain joins TRBV25-1 to TRBJ1-3; D is possibly TRBD1 (5 bases). Material: peripheral blood mononuclear cells (PBMCs), obtained at new diagnosis, from a patient treated with antithyroid drugs. CDR3 in amino acids: CASSDGATGNTIYF. The CDR3 DNA reads as TGTGCCAGCAGTGATGGGGCGACTGGAAACACCATATATTTT.